One and the same sample provided the 26 T cell receptor beta chains below, sequenced in a study of T cell changes during pregnancy in multiple sclerosis. This table comes from immunoSEQ multiplex PCR, and its TCRdb copy is limited to in-frame clones, with some not included. This sample yields over 45,000 clones, of which around 90% are seen a single time; 2.5% to 3.5% belongs to the top ten. Sequences were derived from peripheral blood, sampled in the third trimester of pregnancy. These receptors were taken from a female donor in good health, enrolled as a control in a pregnancy study.

The gene calls are TRBV6-1 and TRBJ2-7; tentatively, D is TRBD1 (6 bases). Per the germline V gene, CDR1 is MNHNS and CDR2 is SASEGT. Trimming cost V 0 bases and J 3 bases, with 9 bases left between them. The CDR3 spans 14 residues. CDR3 DNA sequence: TGTGCCAGCAGTGAAGCCAGAGGGGGCTACGAGCAGTACTTC. Its translation is CASSEARGGYEQYF.

V and J are TRBV6-5 and TRBJ1-1; D ambiguous. The CDR3 has 12 residues. V was trimmed by 0 bases and J by 10 bases, leaving 9 bases between them. Germline CDR1 is MNHEY and CDR2 is SVGAGI. In DNA, the CDR3 is TGTGCCAGCAGTTACTCGAGCGGGCGAGCTTTCTTT. It encodes CASSYSSGRAFF.

The rearrangement uses TRBV30 and TRBJ1-1, with D maybe TRBD1 (6 bases). Trimming stripped 3 bases from V and 2 bases from J, with 10 bases between. The CDR3 runs 13 residues. Germline assignment: CDR1 GTSNPN and CDR2 SVGIG (reference sequence). CDR3 bases: TGTGCCTGGAGGCGGGGGACAAACACTGAAGCTTTCTTT. This gives the protein CAWRRGTNTEAFF.

The CDR3 loop is CATGTGDNRYF. In DNA, the CDR3 is TGTGCCACCGGGACAGGGGATAACCGGTACTTC. The genes are TRBV19 and TRBJ2-5; the match to TRBD1 covers 10 bases. This CDR3 is 11 amino acids long. After removal of 10 bases from V and 13 bases from J, the junction contained 9 bases not matched to a gene. Germline V gene sequence: CDR1 LNHDA, CDR2 SQIVND (reference sequence).

V usage is TRBV27 and J usage is TRBJ2-7; maybe TRBD1 (5 bases). Looked up from germline, CDR1 is MNHEY and CDR2 is SMNVEV (reference sequence). The ends were cut back, 2 bases at V and 0 bases at J, with 11 bases in the middle. CDR3 size: 15 residues. The CDR3 region has the DNA TGTGCCAGCAGTTTAAAGGGGTTTTCCTCCTACGAGCAGTACTTC. Translating it yields CASSLKGFSSYEQYF.

V and J are TRBV6-5 and TRBJ1-1, with 9 bases identical to TRBD1. V gave up 5 bases and J gave up 5 bases; unmatched junction bases: 9. From germline, CDR1 is MNHEY and CDR2 SVGAGI. The CDR3 is made up of 15 amino acids. The DNA for the CDR3 is TGTGCCAGCAGTCTGGGACAGGGCGGAGGGACTGAAGCTTTCTTT. Translated: CASSLGQGGGTEAFF.

J is TRBJ2-7 and V is TRBV27; a weak D match, TRBD1 (5 bases). In germline, CDR1 is MNHEY, CDR2 SMNVEV (reference sequence). V shed 8 bases and J shed 2 bases, with 16 bases lying between them. This CDR3 region has 14 residues. The CDR3 here is CASRIKGWAYEQYF. The CDR3 DNA sequence: TGTGCCAGCCGAATCAAGGGGTGGGCCTACGAGCAGTACTTC.

V is TRBV12-5 and J is TRBJ2-7; 8 bases are a match to TRBD1. This CDR3 spans 13 amino acids. Germline V gene sequence: CDR1 LGHNT, CDR2 FRNRAP. After removal of 5 bases from V and 2 bases from J, the junction contained 2 bases not matched to a gene. The CDR3 region is CASGRDRTYEQYF. Here the CDR3 DNA reads TGTGCTAGTGGTCGGGACAGGACCTACGAGCAGTACTTC. The entire variable domain, with the rest obtained from reference TRBV12-5 and TRBJ2-7, is as follows: DARVTQTPRHKVTEMGQEVTMRCQPILGHNTVFWYRQTMMQGLELLAYFRNRAPLDDSGMPKDRFSAEMPDATLATLKIQPSEPRDSAVYFCASGRDRTYEQYFGPGTRLTVT.

J is TRBJ2-7 and V is TRBV5-1, with D perhaps matching TRBD1 (5 bases). Germline CDR1 is SGHRS and CDR2 is YFSETQ. The length of the CDR3 is 15 residues. V was shortened by 2 bases and J by 1 base, with 13 bases between the two germline ends. The DNA for the CDR3 is TGCGCCAGCAGCTTCTCCTTTGACAGTTCCTACGAGCAGTACTTC. Amino acids: CASSFSFDSSYEQYF. Supplemented by reference TRBV5-1 and TRBJ2-7, the full variable domain reads KAGVTQTPRYLIKTRGQQVTLSCSPISGHRSVSWYQQTPGQGLQFLFEYFSETQRNKGNFPGRFSGRQFSNSRSEMNVSTLELGDSALYLCASSFSFDSSYEQYFGPGTRLTVT.

On this clone: Different DNA sequences within this sample yield the same CDR3. The chain uses TRBV5-1 and TRBJ2-2, with TRBD1 matching 9 bases. From germline, CDR1 is SGHRS and CDR2 YFSETQ. CDR3 size: 15 residues. J was trimmed by 3 bases and V by 2 bases; bases with no gene match: 2. The CDR3 here is CASSLRTGDTGELFF. CDR3 nucleotides: TGCGCCAGCAGCTTAAGGACAGGGGACACCGGGGAGCTGTTTTTT.

This sequence joins TRBV9 and TRBJ2-3; 8 bases are shared with TRBD2. V shed 3 bases and J 14 bases; nucleotides not matched to a gene: 8. Germline V gives CDR1 SGDLS, CDR2 YYNGEE. The CDR3 spans 12 residues. The CDR3 sequence: CASSGSGGGRYF. DNA for the CDR3: TGTGCCAGCAGCGGAAGCGGGGGCGGGAGGTATTTT.

The rearrangement joins TRBV19 to TRBJ1-1; 11 positions agree with TRBD1. Germline lookup yields CDR1 LNHDA and CDR2 SQIVND (reference sequence). There are 14 residues in the CDR3. J was trimmed by 4 bases and V by 8 bases; bases with no gene match: 6. CDR3: CASARGTGGTEAFF. The CDR3 DNA reads as TGTGCCAGTGCTCGAGGGACAGGGGGCACTGAAGCTTTCTTT.

Only a few counts were recorded for this clone. The chain joins TRBV19 to TRBJ1-4; tentative D call: TRBD1 (5 bases). The V end lost 3 bases, the J end lost 0 bases, and 11 bases lay between the germline ends. This CDR3 is 16 amino acids long. Germline loops: CDR1 LNHDA, CDR2 SQIVND (reference sequence). The CDR3 here is CASSMVRTTTNEKLFF. CDR3 coding DNA: TGTGCCAGTAGTATGGTCAGGACAACAACTAATGAAAAACTGTTTTTT.

V is TRBV4-3 and J is TRBJ1-1; D remains unclear. The CDR3 spans 14 residues. With 0 bases removed from V and 6 bases from J, the gap between germline ends came to 11 bases. Germline loops: CDR1 LGHNA, CDR2 YSLEER. The CDR3: CASSQEAEIPEAFF. The CDR3 DNA follows: TGCGCCAGCAGCCAAGAAGCCGAGATCCCTGAAGCTTTCTTT.

V gene TRBV7-2 combines with J gene TRBJ1-5; no reliable D call. Germline CDR1 is SGHTA and CDR2 is FQGNSA. V was clipped by 5 bases and J by 0 bases, with 11 bases between them. The CDR3 contains 15 residues. In DNA, the CDR3 is TGTGCCAGCAGCCCTCCCTTTTATAGCAATCAGCCCCAGCATTTT. As protein: CASSPPFYSNQPQHF.

The V gene is TRBV30, the J gene TRBJ2-7; possibly TRBD2 for D (5 bases). The CDR3 sequence is 12 residues long. Germline V gene sequence: CDR1 GTSNPN, CDR2 SVGIG (reference sequence). Trimming took 5 bases from V and 7 from J, leaving 15 bases between them. CDR3 residues: CAWATDSGEQYF. The CDR3 bases are TGTGCCTGGGCTACGGACTCTGGGGAGCAGTACTTC.

The gene calls are TRBV12-5 and TRBJ2-3; 7 nucleotides match TRBD1. Trimming at V came to 4 bases and at J to 2 bases, leaving 3 bases not matched to a gene. Per germline, CDR1 LGHNT and CDR2 FRNRAP. CDR3 length: 14 amino acids. DNA for the CDR3: TGTGCTAGTGGTTCGGACAGGACCACAGATACGCAGTATTTT. It encodes CASGSDRTTDTQYF. Supplemented by reference TRBV12-5 and TRBJ2-3, the full variable domain reads DARVTQTPRHKVTEMGQEVTMRCQPILGHNTVFWYRQTMMQGLELLAYFRNRAPLDDSGMPKDRFSAEMPDATLATLKIQPSEPRDSAVYFCASGSDRTTDTQYFGPGTRLTVL.

This clone was picked up a small number of times. The rearrangement links TRBV28 to TRBJ1-1, with no clear D. This CDR3 spans 11 amino acids. The germline CDR1 and CDR2 sequences are MDHEN and SYDVKM. Trimming cost V 6 bases and J 5 bases, with 7 bases left between them. The CDR3 nucleotides are TGTGCCAGCAGCCACGGGACTGAAGCTTTCTTT. Translating gives CASSHGTEAFF.

The gene calls are TRBV7-2 and TRBJ2-3; TRBD2 agrees at 11 bases. Germline CDR1 reads SGHTA; CDR2 reads FQGNSA. Trimming cost V 5 bases and J 2 bases; bases outside gene matches: 6. This CDR3 contains 16 residues. The CDR3 region is CASSLRLAGPTDTQYF. CDR3 DNA: TGTGCCAGCAGCCTAAGACTAGCGGGGCCCACAGATACGCAGTATTTT.

The chain employs TRBV7-6 and TRBJ2-2; 8 positions match TRBD2. The CDR3 covers 18 residues. V gave up 5 bases and J gave up 7 bases; unmatched junction bases: 18. From germline, CDR1 is SGHVS and CDR2 FNYEAQ. CDR3 sequence (DNA): TGTGCCAGCAGCCGTAGTAGCGGGGAATCCCCTTGGAACGGGGAGCTGTTTTTT. Its translation is CASSRSSGESPWNGELFF.

The chain links TRBV5-6 to TRBJ2-7; 9 bases are a match to TRBD2. Germline V lookup: CDR1 SGHDT, CDR2 YYEEEE. With 4 bases clipped from V and 2 bases from J, the junction kept 7 bases outside the gene matches. The CDR3 is 15 residues long. DNA for the CDR3: TGTGCCAGCAGCCCTCTGGGACTAGCCGCCTACGAGCAGTACTTC. Amino acids: CASSPLGLAAYEQYF.

The sample holds one count of this clone. J is TRBJ2-2 and V is TRBV5-1; 9 positions match TRBD1. The CDR3 totals 15 residues. J gave up 3 bases and V 4 bases, and 4 bases lay outside the gene matches. Germline loops: CDR1 SGHRS, CDR2 YFSETQ. CDR3 sequence: CASSRGDRDTGELFF. The CDR3 DNA reads as TGCGCCAGCAGCCGGGGGGACAGGGACACCGGGGAGCTGTTTTTT.

The chain employs TRBV2 and TRBJ2-1, with TRBD1 matching 11 bases. The CDR3 runs to 15 residues. Germline lookup yields CDR1 SNHLY and CDR2 FYNNEI. V lost 3 bases and J lost 4; bases outside the gene matches: 2. CDR3 DNA: TGTGCCAGCAGTGAGGGACAGGGGGTGTACAATGAGCAGTTCTTC. Protein sequence: CASSEGQGVYNEQFF.

This chain uses TRBV7-2 with TRBJ1-2, with D perhaps matching TRBD1 (5 bases). Trimming took off 1 base at V and 4 bases at J, with 13 bases between the two ends. CDR1 and CDR2 (germline): SGHTA, FQGNSA. This CDR3 comprises 15 residues. The CDR3 loop is CASSLDSGGSYGYTF. DNA of the CDR3: TGTGCCAGCAGCTTAGATTCGGGGGGGTCCTATGGCTACACCTTC.

J is TRBJ1-5 and V is TRBV28; D gene unclear. The CDR3 contains 12 residues. The germline V and J ends were trimmed by 8 bases and 8 bases, with 13 bases remaining between them. From germline, CDR1 is MDHEN and CDR2 SYDVKM. This chain's CDR3 is CASSRAPEPQHF. In DNA, the CDR3 is TGTGCCAGCTCGAGGGCCCCAGAGCCCCAGCATTTT. Variable domain in full (rest from reference TRBV28 and TRBJ1-5): DVKVTQSSRYLVKRTGEKVFLECVQDMDHENMFWYRQDPGLGLRLIYFSYDVKMKEKGDIPEGYSVSREKKERFSLILESASTNQTSMYLCASSRAPEPQHFGDGTRLSIL.

The V and J genes are TRBV30 and TRBJ2-2, with TRBD1 matching 8 bases. V trimming: 3 bases; J trimming: 4 bases; junction bases outside the gene matches: 4. Germline V gives CDR1 GTSNPN, CDR2 SVGIG (reference sequence). The CDR3 consists of 14 residues. CDR3: CAWRRTGTTGELFF. DNA for the CDR3: TGTGCCTGGAGGAGGACAGGGACCACCGGGGAGCTGTTTTTT.